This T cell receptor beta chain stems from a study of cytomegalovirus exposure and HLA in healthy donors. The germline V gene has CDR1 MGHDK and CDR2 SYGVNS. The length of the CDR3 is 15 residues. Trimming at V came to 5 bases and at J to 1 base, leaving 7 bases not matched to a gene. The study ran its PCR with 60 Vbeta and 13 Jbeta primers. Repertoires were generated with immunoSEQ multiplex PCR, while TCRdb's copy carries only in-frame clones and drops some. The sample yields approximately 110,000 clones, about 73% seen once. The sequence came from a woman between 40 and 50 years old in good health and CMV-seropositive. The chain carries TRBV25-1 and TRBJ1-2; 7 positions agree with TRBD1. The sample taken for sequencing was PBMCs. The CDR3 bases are TGTGCCAGCAGTAGTACCGGGACAGTTAACTATGGCTACACCTTC. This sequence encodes CASSSTGTVNYGYTF.